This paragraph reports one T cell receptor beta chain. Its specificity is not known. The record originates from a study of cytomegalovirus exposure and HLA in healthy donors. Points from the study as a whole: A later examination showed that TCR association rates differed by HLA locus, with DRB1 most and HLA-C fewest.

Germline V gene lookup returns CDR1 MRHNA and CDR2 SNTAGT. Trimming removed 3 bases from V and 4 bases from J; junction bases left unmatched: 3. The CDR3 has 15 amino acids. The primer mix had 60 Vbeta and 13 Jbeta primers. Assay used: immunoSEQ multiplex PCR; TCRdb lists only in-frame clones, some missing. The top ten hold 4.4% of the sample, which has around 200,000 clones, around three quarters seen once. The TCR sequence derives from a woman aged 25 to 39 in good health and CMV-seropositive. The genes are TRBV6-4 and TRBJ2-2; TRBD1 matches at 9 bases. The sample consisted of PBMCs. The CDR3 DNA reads TGTGCCAGCAGTGAAGGGACAGGGACCACCGGGGAGCTGTTTTTT. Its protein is CASSEGTGTTGELFF.